Described below is a single TCR beta chain sequence and its context. Its antigen is undetermined. The repertoire was sequenced with immunoSEQ multiplex PCR; TCRdb's copy has only in-frame clones and lacks some. The table has approximately 75,000 clones, over 85% seen once. This record comes from a study of graft-versus-host responses after intestinal transplantation. Looking at the study overall: Recipients underwent multivisceral, liver-intestinal, or isolated intestinal transplants. All of the recipients had induction that used anti-thymocyte globulin, then tacrolimus and steroids for around three years. Overall study findings and caveats: Across patients carrying graft-donor T cell macrochimerism, allografts held high graft-versus-host to host-versus-graft clonal ratios. Recipient marrow held GvH clones, some first seen in ileum or blood.

There are 14 residues in the CDR3. Trimming cost V 8 bases and J 8 bases, with 18 bases left between them. Germline CDR1 is MNHEY and CDR2 is SMNVEV (reference sequence). Sequencing was performed on unstimulated CD8+ T cells sorted from spleen or lymph node cells, taken before intestinal transplant. The chain links TRBV27 to TRBJ1-4, with D tentatively TRBD1 (5 bases). This TCR was sampled from a human donor who received an intestinal transplant. The CDR3 DNA follows: TGTGCCAGCGGGCGGGAGGAGGGGCGCGAAAAACTGTTTTTT. Amino acids: CASGREEGREKLFF.